This TCR beta chain appears in the sequencing data of a study of post-analysis software for immune sequencing data. About the study: The study covered relapsing-remitting, secondary progressive and progressive-relapsing courses of multiple sclerosis. Study findings and constraints: Five TRBV segments, TRBV5-6, TRBV5-1 and TRBV20-1 among them, were found more frequent in patients than controls. Diversity measured as normalized Chao1 was significantly lower in multiple sclerosis patients than in controls.

As concerns this clonotype: Antigen: not known.

Trimming at V came to 7 bases and at J to 4 bases, leaving 3 bases not matched to a gene. Per germline, CDR1 SQVTM and CDR2 ANQGSEA. The CDR3 spans 11 residues. Unique molecular identifiers were present in the TCR beta cDNA libraries. MiXCR, run by TCRdb on the PCR reads, gives a single entry per CDR3 protein. The profile covers hundreds of thousands of distinct CDR3 sequences, with over 45% appearing a single time and around 11% taken by the ten largest. The V gene is TRBV29-1, the J gene TRBJ1-1, with 7 nucleotides matching TRBD1. The sequence was collected from a girl aged 2 to 10 with multiple sclerosis. The sequencing sample was made of blood. The CDR3 here is CSADRATEAFF. CDR3 DNA sequence: TGCAGCGCTGACAGGGCCACTGAAGCTTTCTTT.